Following are 26 T cell receptor beta chains from one sample sequenced in a study of CD8+ T cells in alopecia areata. cDNA reverse transcribed from extracted RNA served as the sequencing template. The data were produced by immunoSEQ multiplex PCR, yet TCRdb's version contains in-frame clones alone and is incomplete. The sample holds about 190,000 clones, approximately 60% seen once. The treatment: oral pan-JAK inhibitor, 5-10 mg twice daily. The specimen comprised CD4+ T cells sorted from blood, sampled at week 4, from a patient treated with tofacitinib. All receptors come from a human donor with alopecia areata.

The CDR3 loop reads CSADRGLNTEAFF. CDR3 nucleotide sequence: TGCAGCGCTGACAGGGGACTGAACACTGAAGCTTTCTTT. The rearrangement links TRBV29-1 to TRBJ1-1; 8 nucleotides match TRBD1. Losses at the gene ends were 7 bases for V and 0 bases for J; bases not matched to a gene: 4. The CDR3 has 13 residues. Germline CDR1 SQVTM, CDR2 ANQGSEA. The whole variable domain, filled in from reference TRBV29-1 and TRBJ1-1, reads SAVISQKPSRDICQRGTSLTIQCQVDSQVTMMFWYRQQPGQSLTLIATANQGSEATYESGFVIDKFPISRPNLTFSTLTVSNMSPEDSSIYLCSADRGLNTEAFFGQGTRLTVV.

The chain is built from TRBV2 and TRBJ2-3; D uncertain. V lost 5 bases and J 2 bases, leaving 5 bases between the germline ends. The CDR3 length is 12 residues. Germline assignment: CDR1 SNHLY and CDR2 FYNNEI. CDR3 nucleotides: TGTGCCAGCAGTTACTTCACAGATACGCAGTATTTT. It specifies CASSYFTDTQYF.

This chain connects TRBV5-1 to TRBJ2-1, with D unresolved. Deletions cut 2 bases from V and 6 bases from J, with 12 bases between. Germline assignment: CDR1 SGHRS and CDR2 YFSETQ. This CDR3 is built from 14 residues. CDR3 residues: CASSFTGPINEQFF. The CDR3 nucleotides read TGCGCCAGCAGCTTCACCGGGCCGATCAATGAGCAGTTCTTC. Using reference TRBV5-1 and TRBJ2-1 for the parts outside the CDR3, the full variable domain is KAGVTQTPRYLIKTRGQQVTLSCSPISGHRSVSWYQQTPGQGLQFLFEYFSETQRNKGNFPGRFSGRQFSNSRSEMNVSTLELGDSALYLCASSFTGPINEQFFGPGTRLTVL.

A remark on this clone: Other nucleotide sequences from this sample produce the same CDR3. This sequence joins TRBV30 and TRBJ1-1; maybe TRBD1 (6 bases). Germline V lookup: CDR1 GTSNPN, CDR2 SVGIG (reference sequence). V was trimmed by 1 base and J by 2 bases, leaving 8 bases between them. There are 13 residues in the CDR3. The DNA of the CDR3 is TGTGCCTGGAGTGAGGACAGCAACACTGAAGCTTTCTTT. This encodes CAWSEDSNTEAFF. The full variable domain, rest sourced from reference TRBV30 and TRBJ1-1, is SQTIHQWPATLVQPVGSPLSLECTVEGTSNPNLYWYRQAAGRGLQLLFYSVGIGQISSEVPQNLSASRPQDRQFILSSKKLLLSDSGFYLCAWSEDSNTEAFFGQGTRLTVV.

This clone has a single count. This chain joins TRBV29-1 and TRBJ1-2; unclear D gene. V gave up 4 bases and J gave up 4 bases, with 7 bases separating them. Germline assignment: CDR1 SQVTM and CDR2 ANQGSEA. CDR3 length equals 11 residues. The CDR3 region is CSVASAYGYTF. The CDR3 DNA reads TGCAGCGTTGCGTCAGCCTATGGCTACACCTTC.

The rearrangement links TRBV11-2 to TRBJ2-3; 11 bases map to TRBD2. The CDR3 spans 16 residues. With V trimmed by 5 bases and J by 7 bases, 11 bases remained unmatched. Germline V gene sequence: CDR1 SGHAT, CDR2 FQNNGV. The CDR3 reads CASSEGLAGRGNTQYF. The CDR3 DNA sequence: TGTGCCAGCAGCGAAGGACTAGCGGGTCGGGGAAATACGCAGTATTTT.

The rearrangement links TRBV7-2 to TRBJ1-1; TRBD1 is a possible D gene (6 bases). Germline V lookup: CDR1 SGHTA, CDR2 FQGNSA. Trimming took 2 bases from V and 7 from J, leaving 14 bases between them. The CDR3 has 14 residues. The DNA for the CDR3 is TGTGCCAGCAGCTTACTCCCAGGGGTGGTTGAAGCTTTCTTT. This codes for CASSLLPGVVEAFF.

The genes are TRBV29-1 and TRBJ2-3; D is possibly TRBD2 (5 bases). V was clipped by 4 bases and J by 2 bases, with 13 bases between them. The CDR3 runs to 14 residues. Germline CDR1 is SQVTM and CDR2 is ANQGSEA. CDR3 loop: CSVVGEAITDTQYF. CDR3 nucleotide sequence: TGCAGCGTTGTGGGAGAGGCTATCACAGATACGCAGTATTTT.

This clone was observed a handful of times. This chain connects TRBV19 to TRBJ2-7; TRBD1 matches 9 bases. J gave up 0 bases and V 4 bases, and 7 bases lay outside the gene matches. The V gene's germline CDR1 is LNHDA and CDR2 SQIVND (reference sequence). The length of the CDR3 is 16 residues. CDR3 nucleotides: TGTGCCAGTAGTACCCCAGGGACAGGGAGCTCCTACGAGCAGTACTTC. Its translation is CASSTPGTGSSYEQYF.

The chain links TRBV4-3 to TRBJ1-5; no clear D gene. Germline CDR1 is LGHNA and CDR2 is YSLEER. This CDR3 has 18 residues. V lost 4 bases and J lost 4, with 23 bases in between. The CDR3 loop is CASSPRRADPYINQPQHF. CDR3 sequence (DNA): TGCGCCAGCAGCCCCCGAAGGGCTGACCCCTACATAAATCAGCCCCAGCATTTT.

DNA of the CDR3: TGCAGCCAGACAGGGTCCTCCACAGATACGCAGTATTTT. Protein sequence: CSQTGSSTDTQYF. This sequence joins TRBV29-1 and TRBJ2-3; TRBD1 agrees at 7 bases. Germline V gives CDR1 SQVTM, CDR2 ANQGSEA. V dropped 8 bases and J dropped 2; count of bases not matched to a gene: 7. The CDR3 length is 13 residues.

The chain joins TRBV7-8 to TRBJ2-2, with D possibly TRBD1 on 6 matching bases. Trimming removed 5 bases from V and 5 bases from J, with 15 bases in between. The CDR3 consists of 15 residues. Germline assignment: CDR1 SGHVS and CDR2 FQNEAQ. The CDR3 DNA is TGTGCCAGCAGCCTTCAGGGGACGGGGACCGGGGAGCTGTTTTTT. Protein: CASSLQGTGTGELFF.

The rearrangement joins TRBV5-6 to TRBJ2-1, with 7 nucleotides matching TRBD2. Losses at the gene ends were 8 bases for V and 10 bases for J; bases not matched to a gene: 18. Germline CDR1 and CDR2: SGHDT and YYEEEE. The CDR3 contains 15 residues. This CDR3 reads CASEDQRGAIREQFF. The CDR3 DNA reads TGTGCCAGTGAAGACCAGCGGGGAGCGATCAGGGAGCAGTTCTTC.

The V and J genes are TRBV19 and TRBJ1-2; D is perhaps TRBD1 (5 bases). CDR1 and CDR2 from the germline V gene are LNHDA and SQIVND (reference sequence). CDR3 size: 14 residues. V was trimmed by 10 bases and J by 4 bases, leaving 19 bases between them. The DNA of the CDR3 is TGTGCCACCAGACCACAGGACTCGGCCTATGGCTACACCTTC. This gives the protein CATRPQDSAYGYTF.

The genes are TRBV7-9 and TRBJ1-3; a weak D match, TRBD1 (5 bases). The germline V and J ends were trimmed by 5 bases and 0 bases, with 8 bases remaining between them. Germline-derived CDR1 and CDR2 are SEHNR and FQNEAQ (reference sequence). This CDR3 comprises 14 residues. This chain's CDR3 is CASSVQDSGNTIYF. In DNA form, the CDR3 reads TGTGCCAGCAGCGTACAGGACTCTGGAAACACCATATATTTT.

V usage is TRBV4-1 and J usage is TRBJ2-6, with D hard to call. The CDR3 loop spans 17 amino acids. From germline, CDR1 is MGHRA and CDR2 YSYEKL. V was shortened by 0 bases and J by 0 bases, with 9 bases between the two germline ends. In nucleotides, the CDR3 is TGCGCCAGCAGCCAAGATTGGACGGGCTCTGGGGCCAACGTCCTGACTTTC. Amino acids: CASSQDWTGSGANVLTF.

The rearrangement joins TRBV27 to TRBJ2-7; tentative D call: TRBD1 (6 bases). V was clipped by 3 bases and J by 4 bases, with 16 bases between them. Germline CDR1 and CDR2: MNHEY and SMNVEV (reference sequence). The CDR3 has 15 residues. The CDR3 here is CASSLGSAGVYEQYF. The CDR3 DNA sequence: TGTGCCAGCAGTTTGGGCTCGGCAGGGGTATACGAGCAGTACTTC.

This clone was detected a few times. The CDR3 bases are TGTGCCAGCAGGGGGACAGGGAAGACCCAGTACTTC. Its translation is CASRGTGKTQYF. The chain links TRBV27 to TRBJ2-5; 9 bases match TRBD1. Germline assignment: CDR1 MNHEY and CDR2 SMNVEV (reference sequence). V lost 6 bases, J lost 6 bases, and 2 bases stayed unmatched. The CDR3 loop spans 12 amino acids.

The chain is built from TRBV27 and TRBJ2-3; 8 nucleotides agree with TRBD2. CDR3 length equals 15 residues. J lost 6 bases, V lost 5 bases, and 10 bases had no gene match. The germline gives CDR1 MNHEY, CDR2 SMNVEV (reference sequence). The CDR3 coding sequence is TGTGCCAGCAGTCGTAGCGGGAAGCTCGCGGATACGCAGTATTTT. Translation: CASSRSGKLADTQYF.

The table lists this clone with a few counts. The CDR3 protein is CASAPTQGAGTGELFF. The CDR3 DNA sequence: TGCGCCAGCGCGCCGACGCAGGGGGCGGGCACCGGGGAGCTGTTTTTT. This chain links TRBV4-3 with TRBJ2-2; 8 positions agree with TRBD1. Germline trimming cut 8 bases from V and 4 bases from J; bases unmatched to any gene: 12. Germline CDR1 reads LGHNA; CDR2 reads YSLEER. The length of the CDR3 is 16 residues.

The chain couples TRBV4-3 to TRBJ2-1, with 7 bases matching TRBD1. J lost 6 bases, V lost 4 bases, and 12 bases had no gene match. The CDR3 is 16 amino acids. CDR1 is LGHNA and CDR2 is YSLEER in the germline V gene. CDR3 in amino acids: CASSRVQGLRFNEQFF. DNA of the CDR3: TGCGCCAGCAGCCGCGTACAGGGGTTAAGGTTCAATGAGCAGTTCTTC.

The chain has TRBV30 and TRBJ1-5; D not certain. Trimming took off 0 bases at V and 2 bases at J, with 11 bases between the two ends. This CDR3 has 15 amino acids. Germline CDR1 GTSNPN, CDR2 SVGIG (reference sequence). The CDR3 region has the DNA TGTGCCTGGAGTGTGGGTTTGATGGGCAATCAGCCCCAGCATTTT. Its translation is CAWSVGLMGNQPQHF.

CDR3 loop: CASSQDAGPQYF. CDR3 sequence (DNA): TGCGCCAGCAGCCAAGACGCTGGACCCCAGTACTTC. The J gene is TRBJ2-5, the V gene TRBV4-1; no clear D gene. The V gene's germline CDR1 is MGHRA and CDR2 YSYEKL. The CDR3 is made up of 12 amino acids. Trimming stripped 0 bases from V and 9 bases from J, with 8 bases between.

The gene calls are TRBV18 and TRBJ2-3, with 7 positions matching TRBD2. CDR1 and CDR2 (germline): KGHSH, LQKENI. Trimming took 4 bases from V and 4 from J; bases not matched to a gene: 11. The CDR3 has 16 amino acids. Here the CDR3 reads CASSRGLVGSADTQYF. For the CDR3, the DNA is TGTGCCAGCTCACGCGGACTAGTTGGTTCCGCAGATACGCAGTATTTT.

V and J are TRBV29-1 and TRBJ2-5; D is unresolved. Germline CDR1 SQVTM, CDR2 ANQGSEA. The CDR3 is 12 residues long. Trimming shortened V by 8 bases and J by 2 bases, and 12 bases separated the two germline ends. The CDR3 DNA follows: TGCAGCACAAAGAGCCTACAAGAGACCCAGTACTTC. It is translated as CSTKSLQETQYF.

This clone was detected only a few times. The chain links TRBV29-1 to TRBJ1-1; D is unresolved. The V end was cut by 5 bases, the J end by 0 bases, with 10 bases between. CDR1 and CDR2 (germline): SQVTM, ANQGSEA. There are 13 residues in the CDR3. Here the CDR3 reads CSVYDFMNTEAFF. CDR3 bases: TGCAGCGTTTATGACTTCATGAACACTGAAGCTTTCTTT.